These T cell receptor beta chains were read from a single sample in a study of T cell responses to AZD1222 COVID-19 vaccine. Libraries were prepared by immunoSEQ multiplex PCR; TCRdb keeps only in-frame clonotypes and omits some of them. The sample holds 150,000 or so clones, around 85% seen once. The material was peripheral blood, obtained after recovery from COVID-19. These receptors were collected from an adult who had recovered from COVID-19. The CDR3 runs from the conserved cysteine through the conserved F or W. The D gene is left open where the match is weak. Expanded clones get a size class; other rows say once, few or many, or leave the size out.

j_gene | d_gene | v_gene | abundance | CDR3nt | CDR3aa
TRBJ2-7 | TRBD2 | TRBV6-5 | NA | TGTGCCAGCAGAGAGCGGGGGCCGTACGAGCAGTACTTC | CASRERGPYEQYF
TRBJ2-5 | NA | TRBV20-1 | NA | TGCAGTGCACCCTCCCCCGAGACCCAGTACTTC | CSAPSPETQYF
TRBJ1-2 | NA | TRBV2 | few | TGTGCCAGCAGTGAACTTGGGGGGATTAACTATGGCTACACCTTC | CASSELGGINYGYTF
TRBJ1-3 | NA | TRBV29-1 | NA | TGCAGCGTTGTAGTAAGGGGCTCTGGAAACACCATATATTTT | CSVVVRGSGNTIYF
TRBJ2-2 | TRBD1 | TRBV29-1 | NA | TGCAGCACTGGACAGGGCACCGGGGAGCTGTTTTTT | CSTGQGTGELFF
TRBJ2-7 | NA | TRBV7-2 | NA | TGTGCCAGCAGCTTATCAGGGGCGGGATCCTACGAGCAGTACTTC | CASSLSGAGSYEQYF
TRBJ1-1 | TRBD1 | TRBV7-8 | NA | TGTGCCAGCAGCGTGGACAGGGGCTTTAACACTGAAGCTTTCTTT | CASSVDRGFNTEAFF
TRBJ2-7 | TRBD2 | TRBV28 | NA | TGTGCCAGCAGTTTACTCTCGACTAGCGGCTACGAGCAGTACTTC | CASSLLSTSGYEQYF
TRBJ1-5 | NA | TRBV6-2/TRBV6-3 | NA | TGTGCCAGCAGTTACACGGGCGGCAATCAGCCCCAGCATTTT | CASSYTGGNQPQHF
TRBJ2-2 | TRBD2 | TRBV7-2 | NA | TGTGCCAGCAGCTTAGCGCTTCCAGCGGGGGCGTTCACCGGGGAGCTGTTTTTT | CASSLALPAGAFTGELFF
TRBJ1-1 | NA | TRBV7-3 | NA | TGTGCCAGCAGCTCCGACGGACTGAACACTGAAGCTTTCTTT | CASSSDGLNTEAFF
TRBJ1-3 | NA | TRBV9 | NA | TGTGCCAGCAGCACCCGACCGGACAGTAGCTCTGGAAACACCATATATTTT | CASSTRPDSSSGNTIYF
TRBJ2-6 | NA | TRBV12-3/TRBV12-4 | NA | TGTGCCAGCAGCTCGGGCGGGGCCAACGTCCTGACTTTC | CASSSGGANVLTF
TRBJ1-4 | NA | TRBV2 | once | TGTGCCAGCAGTGTGGTCCCAACTAATGAAAAACTGTTTTTT | CASSVVPTNEKLFF
TRBJ1-1 | NA | TRBV9 | NA | TGTGCCAGCAGCGTAGGCGCAGGGTGGAACACTGAAGCTTTCTTT | CASSVGAGWNTEAFF
TRBJ2-3 | NA | TRBV7-7 | NA | TGTGCCAGCAGCGATACTACTAGCACAGATACGCAGTATTTT | CASSDTTSTDTQYF
TRBJ2-7 | TRBD1 | TRBV5-1 | NA | TGCGCCAGCAGCTCCCCCGGACAGGCAGACCCCTACGAGCAGTACTTC | CASSSPGQADPYEQYF
TRBJ1-6 | NA | TRBV12-3/TRBV12-4 | NA | TGTGCCAGCAGTTTCCACATCTCTTCACCCCTCCACTTT | CASSFHISSPLHF
TRBJ2-3 | TRBD2 | TRBV27 | few | TGTGCCAGCAGTTTGAATCGGGGACTAGACATCTCCGATACGCAGTATTTT | CASSLNRGLDISDTQYF
TRBJ2-1 | NA | TRBV7-7 | NA | TGTGCCAGCAGCCCAAGGTCAGGGGCCTACAATGAGCAGTTCTTC | CASSPRSGAYNEQFF
TRBJ1-5 | NA | TRBV5-6 | NA | TGTGCCAGCAGCTTATGGGGCAATCAGCCCCAGCATTTT | CASSLWGNQPQHF
TRBJ2-1 | TRBD2 | TRBV3-1/TRBV3-2 | NA | TGTGCCAGCAGCCTAACAAAGCGGGGAGGAACCAATGAGCAGTTCTTC | CASSLTKRGGTNEQFF
TRBJ2-3 | NA | TRBV28 | NA | TGTGCCAGCAACCCACCGGGTACAGATACGCAGTATTTT | CASNPPGTDTQYF
TRBJ1-5 | NA | TRBV7-5 | once | TGTGTCAGAAGCTTAGATCAGGGACATCAGCCCCAGCATTTT | CVRSLDQGHQPQHF
TRBJ1-5 | NA | TRBV3-1/TRBV3-2 | NA | TGTGCCAGCGCTACCAATAGCAATCAGCCCCAGCATTTT | CASATNSNQPQHF
TRBJ1-2 | NA | TRBV7-9 | NA | TGTGCCAGCAGCTTAGCGTCGGGGGGCGGCTACACCTTC | CASSLASGGGYTF
TRBJ2-7 | NA | TRBV4-1 | NA | TGCGCCAGCAGCCGATGGGACTTGTCCTACGAGCAGTACTTC | CASSRWDLSYEQYF
TRBJ2-2 | TRBD2 | TRBV5-3 | NA | TGTGCCAGAAGCTGGGGACTAGCGGGAGGTGTTGGCACCGGGGAGCTGTTTTTT | CARSWGLAGGVGTGELFF
TRBJ2-7 | NA | TRBV28 | few | TGTGCCAGCAGTTCGGGACTCTGGGAGTACTTC | CASSSGLWEYF
TRBJ1-5 | NA | TRBV3-1/TRBV3-2 | NA | TGTGCCAGCAGCCAAGAAAGGAATCAGCCCCAGCATTTT | CASSQERNQPQHF
TRBJ2-1 | NA | TRBV10-2 | NA | TGCGCCACCCGACCAGCCAATGAGCAGTTCTTC | CATRPANEQFF
TRBJ1-2 | TRBD1 | TRBV27 | NA | TGTGCCAGCAGCCGGGAGGGGGCGCGATCTGGCTACACCTTC | CASSREGARSGYTF
TRBJ2-3 | TRBD2 | TRBV5-1 | NA | TGCGCCAGCAGCTTCAGCGGGAGCCTCACAGATACGCAGTATTTT | CASSFSGSLTDTQYF
TRBJ2-3 | TRBD2 | TRBV11-3 | few | TGTGCCAGCAGCTTAGGACTAGCGGAAAGCACAGATACGCAGTATTTT | CASSLGLAESTDTQYF
TRBJ2-1 | NA | TRBV19 | NA | TGTGCCAGTGCCCACTACAGGGGAGGGTACAATGAGCAGTTCTTC | CASAHYRGGYNEQFF
TRBJ2-7 | NA | TRBV27 | NA | TGTGCCAGCAGTTTATCTTGGGGACACTCAACCTACGAGCAGTACTTC | CASSLSWGHSTYEQYF
TRBJ2-3 | NA | TRBV28 | few | TGTGCCAGCAGGAGTGCCCATAAGGACACAGATACGCAGTATTTT | CASRSAHKDTDTQYF
TRBJ2-7 | NA | TRBV12-3/TRBV12-4 | NA | TGTGCCAGCAGTTTAGGCAACGAGCAGTACTTC | CASSLGNEQYF
TRBJ1-1 | NA | TRBV7-3 | NA | TGTGCCAGCAGCTTACACGTGAACACTGAAGCTTTCTTT | CASSLHVNTEAFF
TRBJ1-1 | TRBD1 | TRBV6-6 | NA | TGTGCCAGCAGTTTGGACAGGGCCAAGGCTGAAGCTTTCTTT | CASSLDRAKAEAFF